These T cell receptor beta chains were read from a single sample in a study of PD-1 blockade in classical Hodgkin lymphoma. Some clones are missing from TCRdb's copy, which holds only in-frame ones; the method was immunoSEQ multiplex PCR. This sample carries some 14,000 clones, about 78% of them seen once, and the ten largest clones take about 23%. The material sequenced was peripheral blood mononuclear cells (PBMCs), taken before the second cycle of nivolumab. The receptor set was obtained from a human donor with classical Hodgkin lymphoma. Both conserved end residues are part of each CDR3. Each record gives: clone size, D gene, J gene, V gene, CDR3 protein, CDR3 DNA. D genes are given only for firm matches. Not all rows give a size; the values are once, few, many and, for expanded clones, a class.

NA	TRBD2	TRBJ2-1	TRBV9	CASSVVAGGLNEQFF	TGTGCCAGCAGCGTAGTAGCGGGGGGGCTTAATGAGCAGTTCTTC
NA	NA	TRBJ2-7	TRBV4-1	CASSQTEVYEQYF	TGCGCCAGCAGCCAAACAGAGGTGTACGAGCAGTACTTC
NA	NA	TRBJ2-1	TRBV28	CASSSRLIPYNEQFF	TGTGCCAGCAGTTCCCGACTAATTCCCTACAATGAGCAGTTCTTC
NA	NA	TRBJ1-3	TRBV6-5	CASSYAPSSGNTIYF	TGTGCCAGCAGTTACGCACCCAGCTCTGGAAACACCATATATTTT
NA	NA	TRBJ1-3	TRBV7-2	CASSLRPGNTIYF	TGTGCCAGCAGCCTCCGTCCTGGAAACACCATATATTTT
NA	NA	TRBJ2-4	TRBV18	CASSPPNRAKNIQYF	TGTGCCAGCTCACCACCTAACAGGGCTAAAAACATTCAGTACTTC
NA	TRBD2	TRBJ2-3	TRBV28	CASSPPRGSGGVTQYF	TGTGCCAGCAGTCCCCCCCGGGGTAGCGGGGGTGTTACGCAGTATTTT
NA	NA	TRBJ1-2	TRBV9	CASSEGPLTGMYGYTF	TGTGCCAGCAGCGAGGGACCCTTAACAGGGATGTATGGCTACACCTTC
once	NA	TRBJ2-6	TRBV28	CASGGHSGANVLTF	TGTGCCAGCGGCGGACACTCTGGGGCCAACGTCCTGACTTTC
NA	NA	TRBJ2-7	TRBV7-6	CASSLVSGPYEQYF	TGTGCCAGCAGCTTAGTCTCAGGCCCCTACGAGCAGTACTTC
NA	NA	TRBJ1-6	TRBV5-1	CASSEQFSPLHF	TGCGCCAGCAGCGAGCAATTTTCACCCCTCCACTTT
NA	TRBD1	TRBJ1-2	TRBV7-9	CASSVTGASGYTF	TGTGCCAGCAGCGTCACAGGGGCTTCAGGCTACACCTTC
NA	TRBD2	TRBJ2-7	TRBV27	CASRPGLAGGYEQYF	TGTGCCAGCAGACCAGGACTAGCGGGGGGCTACGAGCAGTACTTC
NA	NA	TRBJ2-3	TRBV11-3	CASSFGGGLSTDTQYF	TGTGCCAGCAGCTTCGGCGGGGGCCTTAGCACAGATACGCAGTATTTT
NA	NA	TRBJ2-1	TRBV4-1	CASSQSGLTYNEQFF	TGCGCCAGCAGCCAATCCGGGTTAACCTACAATGAGCAGTTCTTC
NA	NA	TRBJ2-4	TRBV7-2	CASSRNVRMYF	TGTGCCAGCAGCCGAAACGTAAGAATGTACTTC
NA	TRBD1	TRBJ1-2	TRBV11-2	CASSLGLNRGRGVGYTF	TGTGCCAGCAGCTTAGGCCTAAACAGGGGCCGCGGAGTAGGCTACACCTTC
NA	TRBD2	TRBJ2-1	TRBV11-1	CASSLEPSGGFNEQFF	TGTGCCAGCAGCTTGGAACCTAGCGGGGGGTTTAATGAGCAGTTCTTC
NA	NA	TRBJ2-2	TRBV2	CASSYWTANTGELFF	TGTGCCAGCAGTTACTGGACGGCCAACACCGGGGAGCTGTTTTTT
NA	TRBD1	TRBJ2-1	TRBV5-6	CASSLGQGSYNEQFF	TGTGCCAGCAGCTTGGGACAGGGGTCCTACAATGAGCAGTTCTTC
NA	NA	TRBJ2-3	TRBV28	CASSLSPRWGSSTDTQYF	TGTGCCAGCAGTTTATCCCCGCGTTGGGGATCTAGCACAGATACGCAGTATTTT
NA	NA	TRBJ1-5	TRBV2	CASSPQGGRQPQHF	TGTGCCAGCAGCCCGCAGGGTGGACGGCAGCCCCAGCATTTT
NA	NA	TRBJ1-1	TRBV6-5	CASSYPGTVEAFF	TGTGCCAGCAGTTACCCCGGGACTGTAGAAGCTTTCTTT
NA	NA	TRBJ2-5	TRBV2	CASSLVETQYF	TGTGCCAGCAGTTTAGTAGAGACCCAGTACTTC
NA	TRBD2	TRBJ2-5	TRBV7-6	CASSPSGGPSETQYF	TGTGCCAGCAGCCCCAGCGGGGGGCCGAGTGAGACCCAGTACTTC
once	NA	TRBJ2-7	TRBV5-1	CASSLDRVAYEQYF	TGCGCCAGCAGCTTGGACAGGGTTGCCTACGAGCAGTACTTC
few	NA	TRBJ2-2	TRBV7-2	CASSPGWSGELFF	TGTGCCAGCAGCCCAGGGTGGTCCGGGGAGCTGTTTTTT
NA	NA	TRBJ1-5	TRBV2	CASSEARAQPQHF	TGTGCCAGCAGTGAAGCGAGGGCGCAGCCCCAGCATTTT
NA	NA	TRBJ2-7	TRBV10-3	CASSYNGKTYEQYF	TGTGCCAGCAGTTACAATGGCAAGACCTACGAGCAGTACTTC
NA	TRBD1	TRBJ2-7	TRBV5-6	CASSLIAGGRSTSYEQYF	TGTGCCAGCAGCTTGATAGCAGGGGGAAGGTCTACGAGCTACGAGCAGTACTTC
NA	TRBD1	TRBJ1-2	TRBV2	CASSLDRVSGYTF	TGTGCCAGCAGTTTGGACAGGGTGAGCGGCTACACCTTC
NA	NA	TRBJ1-5	TRBV7-2	CASSFGAGPNQPQHF	TGTGCCAGCAGCTTCGGGGCGGGGCCAAATCAGCCCCAGCATTTT
NA	TRBD2	TRBJ2-1	TRBV5-4	CASSPPGLAGSPSYNEQFF	TGTGCCAGCAGCCCGCCGGGACTAGCGGGCTCGCCTTCCTACAATGAGCAGTTCTTC
NA	NA	TRBJ2-1	TRBV20-1	CSASWGNEQFF	TGCAGTGCTAGTTGGGGCAATGAGCAGTTCTTC
once	NA	TRBJ2-5	TRBV27	CASSAVVAGQETQYF	TGTGCCAGCAGCGCTGTAGTGGCAGGCCAAGAGACCCAGTACTTC
NA	NA	TRBJ1-1	TRBV12-2	CASRWGQLNTEAFF	TGTGCAAGTCGCTGGGGACAACTGAACACTGAAGCTTTCTTT
few	TRBD2	TRBJ2-3	TRBV9	CASSVGPGLASDTQYF	TGTGCCAGCAGCGTAGGGCCGGGACTAGCCTCAGATACGCAGTATTTT
NA	NA	TRBJ2-2	TRBV10-1	CASSEWFTGELFF	TGCGCCAGCAGTGAGTGGTTCACCGGGGAGCTGTTTTTT
NA	NA	TRBJ1-2	TRBV5-8	CASHGNPRKTYGYTF	TGTGCCAGCCACGGCAATCCACGAAAGACCTATGGCTACACCTTC
NA	NA	TRBJ1-3	TRBV4-2	CASSQVGDGSGGNTIYF	TGTGCCAGCAGCCAAGTGGGAGACGGCTCTGGTGGAAACACCATATATTTT
NA	NA	TRBJ1-2	TRBV19	CASSIDRGGYGYTF	TGTGCCAGTAGTATAGATCGTGGGGGTTATGGCTACACCTTC
once	TRBD1	TRBJ2-7	TRBV5-1	CASSWGTGASYEQYF	TGCGCCAGCAGCTGGGGGACAGGGGCCTCCTACGAGCAGTACTTC
NA	TRBD1	TRBJ1-1	TRBV10-3	CAISVRETGAEAFF	TGTGCCATCAGTGTGAGGGAAACAGGGGCTGAAGCTTTCTTT